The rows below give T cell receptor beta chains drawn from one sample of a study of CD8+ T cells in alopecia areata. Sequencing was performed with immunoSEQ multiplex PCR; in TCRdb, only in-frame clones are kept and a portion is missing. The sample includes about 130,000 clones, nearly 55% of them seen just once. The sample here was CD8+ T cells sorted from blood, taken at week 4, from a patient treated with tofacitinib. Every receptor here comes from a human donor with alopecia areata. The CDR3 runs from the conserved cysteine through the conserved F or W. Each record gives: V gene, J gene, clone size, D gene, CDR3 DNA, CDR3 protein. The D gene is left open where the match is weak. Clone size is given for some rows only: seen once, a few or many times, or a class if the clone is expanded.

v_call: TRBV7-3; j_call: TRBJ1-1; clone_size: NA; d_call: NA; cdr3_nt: TGTGCCAGCAGCTTGGTACGCCGGGGACGAGACACTGAAGCTTTCTTT; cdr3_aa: CASSLVRRGRDTEAFF
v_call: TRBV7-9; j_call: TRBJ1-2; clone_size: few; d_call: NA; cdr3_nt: TGTGCCAGCAGGCCTATACAGGGACCCCCGCTTGACTATGGCTACACCTTC; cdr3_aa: CASRPIQGPPLDYGYTF
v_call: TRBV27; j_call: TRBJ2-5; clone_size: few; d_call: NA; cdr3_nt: TGTGCCAGCAGTCCGCTACAACGGGAGACCCAGTACTTC; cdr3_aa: CASSPLQRETQYF
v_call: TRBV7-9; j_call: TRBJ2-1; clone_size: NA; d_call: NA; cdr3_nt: TGTGCCAGCAGCTTAGCAAAGAATGAGCAGTTCTTC; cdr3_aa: CASSLAKNEQFF
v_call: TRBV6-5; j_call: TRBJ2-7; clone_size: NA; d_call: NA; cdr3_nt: TGTGCCAGCAGTCCAACTTTAGGTTACGAGCAGTACTTC; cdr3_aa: CASSPTLGYEQYF
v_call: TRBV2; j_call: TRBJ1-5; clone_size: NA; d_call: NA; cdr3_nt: TGTGCCAGCAGTGAAGCCTGGGGCAATCAGCCCCAGCATTTT; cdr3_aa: CASSEAWGNQPQHF
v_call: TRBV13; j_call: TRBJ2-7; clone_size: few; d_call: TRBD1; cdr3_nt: TGTGCCAGCAGCTTAGGAACAGGGGGCAGGTACGAGCAGTACTTC; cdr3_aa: CASSLGTGGRYEQYF
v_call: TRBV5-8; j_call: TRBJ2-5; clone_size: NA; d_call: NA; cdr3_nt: TGTGCCAGCAGCCCTGGACATGGGGATCCGGAGACCCAGTACTTC; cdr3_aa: CASSPGHGDPETQYF
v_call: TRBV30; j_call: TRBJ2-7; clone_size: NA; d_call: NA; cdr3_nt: TGTGCCTGGAGTGTTCTCGGGCCCTACGAGCAGTACTTC; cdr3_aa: CAWSVLGPYEQYF
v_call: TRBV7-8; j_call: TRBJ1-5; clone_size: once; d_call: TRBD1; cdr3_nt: TGTGCCAGCAGCAGAAGCATGGGACAGGGAGGTAGCAATCAGCCCCAGCATTTT; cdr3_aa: CASSRSMGQGGSNQPQHF
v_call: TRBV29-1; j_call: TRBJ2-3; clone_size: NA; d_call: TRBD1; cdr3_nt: TGCAGCGTTGCCGACAGGGAGACAGATACGCAGTATTTT; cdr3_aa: CSVADRETDTQYF
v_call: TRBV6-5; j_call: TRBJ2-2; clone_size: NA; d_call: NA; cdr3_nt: TGTGCCAGCAGCCATGGACAGAGAGACACCGGGGAGCTGTTTTTT; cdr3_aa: CASSHGQRDTGELFF
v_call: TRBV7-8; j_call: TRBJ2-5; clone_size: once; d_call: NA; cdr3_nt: TGTGCCAGCAGCATTTGGACCGAAGACCAAGAGACCCAGTACTTC; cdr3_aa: CASSIWTEDQETQYF
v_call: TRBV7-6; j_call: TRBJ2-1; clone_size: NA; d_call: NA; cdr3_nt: TGTGCCAGCAGCTTAATACAGGCCTACTCCTACAATGAGCAGTTCTTC; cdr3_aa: CASSLIQAYSYNEQFF
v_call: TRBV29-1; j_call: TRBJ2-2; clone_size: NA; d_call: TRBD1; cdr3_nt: TGCAGCGTTGACGACAGGGATAACACCGGGGAGCTGTTTTTT; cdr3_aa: CSVDDRDNTGELFF
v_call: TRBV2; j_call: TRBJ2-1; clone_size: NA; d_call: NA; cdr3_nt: TGTGCCAGCAGTGAAGTCAACTACAATGAGCAGTTCTTC; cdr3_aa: CASSEVNYNEQFF
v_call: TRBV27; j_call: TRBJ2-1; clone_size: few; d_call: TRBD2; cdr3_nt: TGTGCCAGCAGTTTAACCGAGCGGGGGGATGAGCAGTTCTTC; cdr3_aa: CASSLTERGDEQFF
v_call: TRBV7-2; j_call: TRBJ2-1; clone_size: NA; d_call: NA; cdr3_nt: TGTGCCAGCAGCTTAGGTTGGTCAGGCCCCTACAATGAGCAGTTCTTC; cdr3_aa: CASSLGWSGPYNEQFF
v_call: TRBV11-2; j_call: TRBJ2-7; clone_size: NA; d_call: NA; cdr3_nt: TGTGCCAGCAGCCAGAGACACCACGAGCAGTACTTC; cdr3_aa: CASSQRHHEQYF